This T cell receptor (beta chain) appears in the sequencing data of a study of blood T cell repertoires in COVID-19. Germline CDR1 is MNHEY and CDR2 is SVGAGI. V lost 0 bases and J 6 bases, leaving 12 bases between the germline ends. The CDR3 sequence is 15 residues long. Repertoires were generated with immunoSEQ multiplex PCR, while TCRdb's copy carries only in-frame clones and drops some. The repertoire holds 100,000 to 110,000 clones, with 85% to 90% as singletons. The sequence was obtained from a human donor in a cohort sampled during active COVID-19. This rearrangement joins TRBV6-5 to TRBJ2-1; D perhaps matches TRBD2 (6 bases). Material for sequencing was peripheral blood. The CDR3 reads CASSYSSARGNEQFF. CDR3 in DNA: TGTGCCAGCAGTTACTCGTCGGCGCGGGGCAATGAGCAGTTCTTC.